These 27 T cell receptor beta chains originate from one sample sequenced in a study of T cells in Graves' hyperthyroidism and ophthalmopathy. What was amplified from RNA transcripts were TCR beta CDR3 regions. Primed by the HTBI set, a first-round RT-PCR was run on the TCR CDR3. TCRdb fed the multiplex PCR reads into MiXCR, producing one record per CDR3 protein. The sample has 450,000 to 650,000 distinct CDR3 sequences; 17% are singletons. The sequenced material came from blood. All receptors come from a woman younger than 35 with Graves' ophthalmopathy.

This clonotype was picked up a small number of times. This may come from a read error, since a much larger clone is one base off. V usage is TRBV6-1 and J usage is TRBJ2-3; TRBD2 matches 7 bases. This CDR3 comprises 15 residues. Germline V gives CDR1 MNHNS, CDR2 SASEGT. The CDR3 sequence: CAGSATSASTDTQYF. CDR3 DNA sequence: TGTGCCGGCAGTGCCACTAGCGCCAGCACAGATACGCAGTATTTT.

This clonotype was counted ten times or more. The chain has TRBV30 and TRBJ2-3, with D possibly TRBD1 on 5 matching bases. Germline V gives CDR1 GTSNPN, CDR2 SVGIG (reference sequence). V shed 4 bases and J shed 3 bases, with 11 bases lying between them. CDR3 length: 13 residues. CDR3 loop: CAWNQGSTDTQYF. In DNA form, the CDR3 reads TGTGCCTGGAATCAGGGTTCGACAGATACGCAGTATTTT.

V and J are TRBV5-1 and TRBJ2-3; 8 bases line up with TRBD2. The V gene end was trimmed by 1 base and the J gene end by 2 bases; junction bases not matched to a gene: 6. The length of the CDR3 is 16 residues. Germline CDR1 and CDR2: SGHRS and YFSETQ. The CDR3 here is CASSLIPSGPTDTQYF. The CDR3 nucleotides read TGCGCCAGCAGCTTGATCCCTAGCGGGCCCACAGATACGCAGTATTTT.

This chain connects TRBV30 to TRBJ2-1; D might be TRBD1 or TRBD2, each matching 5 bases. This CDR3 is built from 12 residues. Germline V lookup: CDR1 GTSNPN, CDR2 SVGIG (reference sequence). V shed 2 bases and J shed 5 bases, with 7 bases lying between them. CDR3 protein: CAWSRGDNEQFF. DNA of the CDR3: TGTGCCTGGAGTAGGGGAGACAATGAGCAGTTCTTC. Combining the CDR3 with reference TRBV30 and TRBJ2-1 gives the whole variable domain SQTIHQWPATLVQPVGSPLSLECTVEGTSNPNLYWYRQAAGRGLQLLFYSVGIGQISSEVPQNLSASRPQDRQFILSSKKLLLSDSGFYLCAWSRGDNEQFFGPGTRLTVL.

Ten or more counts support this clonotype. V usage is TRBV7-8 and J usage is TRBJ1-3, with D hard to call. Trimming took 1 base from V and 0 from J, leaving 10 bases between them. The CDR3 is made up of 16 amino acids. The germline V gene has CDR1 SGHVS and CDR2 FQNEAQ. CDR3 amino acids: CASSLEMGNSGNTIYF. The CDR3 region has the DNA TGTGCCAGCAGCTTAGAAATGGGTAACTCTGGAAACACCATATATTTT.

The V call is TRBV6-1, the J call TRBJ2-1; D may be TRBD1 (5 bases). CDR1 is MNHNS and CDR2 is SASEGT in the germline V gene. V lost 4 bases to trimming and J lost 0 bases, with 10 bases between them. The CDR3 sequence is 15 residues long. CDR3 amino acids: CASSGQPFSYNEQFF. The CDR3 DNA is TGTGCCAGCAGTGGACAGCCTTTCTCCTACAATGAGCAGTTCTTC.

This clonotype has a count of ten or more. The gene calls are TRBV5-1 and TRBJ2-7; 11 bases map to TRBD1. J gave up 2 bases and V 4 bases, and 2 bases lay outside the gene matches. The CDR3 covers 14 residues. The germline V gene has CDR1 SGHRS and CDR2 YFSETQ. CDR3: CASSRTGGTYEQYF. The CDR3 coding sequence is TGCGCCAGCAGCAGGACAGGGGGCACCTACGAGCAGTACTTC.

This clonotype was recorded many times. J is TRBJ2-2 and V is TRBV11-2; 10 nucleotides line up with TRBD1. The ends lost 5 bases at V and 4 bases at J; junction bases unmatched: 4. Germline assignment: CDR1 SGHAT and CDR2 FQNNGV. CDR3 length: 15 residues. Written as DNA, the CDR3 is TGTGCCAGCAGCGCGACAGGGGGCGTCACCGGGGAGCTGTTTTTT. It is translated as CASSATGGVTGELFF.

Comments on this clonotype: A much larger clone differs from this one at a single base, so this may be a read error. The chain recombines TRBV7-2 with TRBJ2-3; 9 bases align to TRBD2. The CDR3 length is 15 residues. V shed 2 bases, J shed 3 bases, and the junction held 3 bases outside the gene matches. Germline lookup yields CDR1 SGHTA and CDR2 FQGNSA. CDR3 DNA sequence: TGTGCCAGCAGCTTATGGCTAGCGGGAACAGATACGCAGTATTTT. Translating gives CASSLWLAGTDTQYF.

This clonotype was seen at least ten times. The chain's CDR3 is CASSLGDGMNTEAFF. The CDR3 DNA is TGTGCCAGCAGCTTAGGTGACGGCATGAACACTGAAGCTTTCTTT. The chain uses TRBV11-3 and TRBJ1-1; D unclear. This CDR3 comprises 15 residues. CDR1 and CDR2 from the germline V gene are SGHNT and YENEEA. Deletions cut 1 base from V and 0 bases from J, with 9 bases between.

In regard to this clonotype: One end of the junction is discordant with germline, which a read error may explain. The V and J genes are TRBV9 and TRBJ2-2; 8 nucleotides agree with TRBD2. The CDR3 length is 12 residues. The germline V gene encodes CDR1 SGDLS and CDR2 YYNGEE. The CDR3 sequence: CDSGGYTGELFF. In nucleotides, the CDR3 is TGTGACAGCGGGGGTTACACCGGGGAGCTGTTTTTT.

The sample holds a few counts of this clonotype. The chain combines TRBV3-1 with TRBJ2-7, with TRBD1 identical over 9 bases. The germline V gene has CDR1 LGHDT and CDR2 YNNKEL (reference sequence). The CDR3 runs to 16 residues. With V trimmed by 1 base and J by 1 base, 5 bases remained unmatched. Written as DNA, the CDR3 is TGTGCCAGCAGCCAAGTGGCCGGGACAGGGTCCTACGAGCAGTACTTC. Amino acid sequence: CASSQVAGTGSYEQYF.

This clonotype was detected a few times. The chain carries TRBV11-3 and TRBJ2-5; maybe TRBD2 (5 bases). There are 15 residues in the CDR3. Germline V gives CDR1 SGHNT, CDR2 YENEEA. V lost 2 bases and J 2 bases, leaving 12 bases between the germline ends. CDR3 in amino acids: CASSLRGPGQETQYF. The DNA of the CDR3 is TGTGCCAGCAGCTTAAGAGGGCCGGGGCAAGAGACCCAGTACTTC.

This clonotype was recorded at least ten times. The chain is built from TRBV6-1 and TRBJ1-1; 7 positions agree with TRBD1. Germline values: CDR1 MNHNS, CDR2 SASEGT. Trimming removed 7 bases from V and 1 base from J; junction bases left unmatched: 6. The CDR3 is made up of 14 amino acids. The CDR3 sequence is CASTLTGQNTEAFF. CDR3 bases: TGTGCCAGCACCTTGACAGGGCAGAACACTGAAGCTTTCTTT.

This clonotype was counted between two and nine times. The J gene is TRBJ2-3, the V gene TRBV15; no clear D. The V gene's germline CDR1 is LNHNV and CDR2 YYDKDF (reference sequence). V was cut by 3 bases and J by 5 bases, with 9 bases left in between. CDR3 length equals 13 residues. DNA of the CDR3: TGTGCCACCAGCAGGGGCACGCAAGATACGCAGTATTTT. It is translated as CATSRGTQDTQYF.

CDR3 residues: CASSQVGAVGAGANVLTF. The DNA for the CDR3 is TGCGCCAGCAGCCAAGTGGGAGCGGTGGGGGCTGGGGCCAACGTCCTGACTTTC. J is TRBJ2-6 and V is TRBV4-3; D might be TRBD1 or TRBD2, each matching 5 bases. The germline V gene encodes CDR1 LGHNA and CDR2 YSLEER. The CDR3 has 18 residues. V lost 1 base and J 2 bases, leaving 15 bases between the germline ends.

This clonotype was detected many times. This rearrangement joins TRBV7-2 to TRBJ1-2; 12 bases fit TRBD1. The CDR3 is made up of 17 amino acids. Germline V gives CDR1 SGHTA, CDR2 FQGNSA. V dropped 3 bases and J dropped 0; count of bases not matched to a gene: 5. In DNA form, the CDR3 reads TGTGCCAGCAGCTTCCGGGACAGGGGGCTGGCTAACTATGGCTACACCTTC. It codes for CASSFRDRGLANYGYTF.

V gene TRBV6-1 combines with J gene TRBJ1-1; D call uncertain. This CDR3 has 13 residues. CDR1 is MNHNS, CDR2 SASEGT, per germline. The germline V and J ends were trimmed by 4 bases and 2 bases, with 8 bases remaining between them. The CDR3: CASSGPTNTEAFF. CDR3 bases: TGTGCCAGCAGTGGGCCCACCAACACTGAAGCTTTCTTT.

This clonotype occurred many times. The CDR3 loop reads CASRQDRVDTEAFF. In nucleotides, the CDR3 is TGCGCCAGCAGACAGGACAGGGTGGACACTGAAGCTTTCTTT. This chain connects TRBV5-1 to TRBJ1-1; 8 bases line up with TRBD1. CDR3 length: 14 residues. V lost 5 bases and J lost 3; bases outside the gene matches: 6. Germline CDR1 is SGHRS and CDR2 is YFSETQ.

This clonotype has a count of ten or more. The chain employs TRBV11-2 and TRBJ2-1; no clear D gene. The V end lost 5 bases, the J end lost 2 bases, and 10 bases lay between the germline ends. Germline CDR1 SGHAT, CDR2 FQNNGV. The CDR3 covers 14 residues. The CDR3 DNA follows: TGTGCCAGCAGCCACACAGAGACCTACAATGAGCAGTTCTTC. Residues: CASSHTETYNEQFF.

This clonotype was found many times. This sequence joins TRBV7-2 and TRBJ2-3, with 9 bases fitting TRBD1. J lost 0 bases, V lost 5 bases, and 9 bases had no gene match. Germline V gene sequence: CDR1 SGHTA, CDR2 FQGNSA. CDR3 length: 17 amino acids. The CDR3 nucleotides read TGTGCCAGCAGCCGCATTACAGGGGGCGTCAGCACAGATACGCAGTATTTT. This encodes CASSRITGGVSTDTQYF.

This clonotype occurred many times. The chain joins TRBV7-8 to TRBJ2-1; TRBD1 matches 7 bases. The germline V gene has CDR1 SGHVS and CDR2 FQNEAQ. The CDR3 length is 16 residues. V lost 2 bases and J lost 6; bases outside the gene matches: 10. The CDR3 spells CASSLYRDSSLNEQFF. CDR3 bases: TGTGCCAGCAGCTTATATCGGGACAGCTCGCTCAATGAGCAGTTCTTC.

This clonotype was seen only a few times. The rearrangement links TRBV5-1 to TRBJ2-5, with 8 bases aligning to TRBD2. Germline V gives CDR1 SGHRS, CDR2 YFSETQ. The junction had 6 bases not matched to a gene; V was cut back by 0 bases and J by 5 bases. The CDR3 spans 15 residues. CDR3 sequence (DNA): TGCGCCAGCAGCTTGGCTAGCGGGTTTTTGGAGACCCAGTACTTC. Translated: CASSLASGFLETQYF.

This clonotype turned up a few times. The chain joins TRBV11-2 to TRBJ1-5; 7 bases line up with TRBD1. CDR3 length: 15 amino acids. CDR1 and CDR2 (germline): SGHAT, FQNNGV. J was trimmed by 4 bases and V by 5 bases; bases with no gene match: 8. The CDR3: CASSPAGTANQPQHF. In DNA form, the CDR3 reads TGTGCCAGCAGCCCGGCCGGGACAGCTAATCAGCCCCAGCATTTT.

Note on this clonotype: A single base separates this from a much larger clone, so it may be a read error. V gene TRBV27 combines with J gene TRBJ2-7; D is unresolved. Germline V gene lookup returns CDR1 MNHEY and CDR2 SMNVEV (reference sequence). The CDR3 contains 14 residues. The CDR3 coding sequence is TGTGCCAGCAGTTTACGGAGTCAGACCTACGAGCAGCACTTC. It encodes CASSLRSQTYEQHF.

This clonotype was counted only a few times. The chain joins TRBV19 to TRBJ1-5; 7 nucleotides match TRBD1. The CDR3 has 15 residues. V shed 4 bases, J shed 7 bases, and the junction held 10 bases outside the gene matches. Germline V CDR1 and CDR2: LNHDA, SQIVND (reference sequence). Written as DNA, the CDR3 is TGTGCCAGTAGTAGCCTTACAGGGGCCCAGCAGCCCCAGCATTTT. This gives the protein CASSSLTGAQQPQHF.

Ten or more counts support this clonotype. This chain links TRBV18 with TRBJ2-1; D is perhaps TRBD1 or TRBD2 (6 bases each). Per the germline V gene, CDR1 is KGHSH and CDR2 is LQKENI. The CDR3 totals 15 residues. V was shortened by 6 bases and J by 4 bases, with 16 bases between the two germline ends. The CDR3, as DNA: TGTGCCAGCTCTCGGGGGCTAGCGTCTTACAATGAGCAGTTCTTC. It is translated as CASSRGLASYNEQFF.